Listed below are T cell receptor beta chains from one sample, sequenced in a study of CD8+ T cells in alopecia areata. Using immunoSEQ multiplex PCR, the repertoire was profiled, and TCRdb retains in-frame clones only, with some absent. The data hold 110,000 to 150,000 clones, with under 60% observed a single time. This sample comprised CD4+ T cells sorted from blood, obtained at week 0. These receptors were obtained from a human donor with alopecia areata. Both conserved end residues are part of each CDR3. The D gene is left open where the match is weak. Part of the rows lack a size; the others show once, few, many or a class for expanded clones.

j_call cdr3_length clone_size d_call v_call cdr3_aa cdr3_nt
TRBJ2-1 13 many NA TRBV19 CASSIVVNNEQFF TGTGCCAGTAGTATAGTCGTGAACAATGAGCAGTTCTTC
TRBJ2-5 13 NA NA TRBV5-1 CASSLGLQETQYF TGCGCCAGCAGCTTGGGGCTCCAAGAGACCCAGTACTTC
TRBJ2-5 12 few TRBD1 TRBV30 CASSTGVETQYF TGTGCCTCTTCGACAGGGGTGGAGACCCAGTACTTC
TRBJ2-5 11 NA NA TRBV7-2 CASSSWETQYF TGTGCCAGCAGCTCCTGGGAGACCCAGTACTTC
TRBJ1-1 12 NA TRBD1 TRBV29-1 CSGRDRVTEAFF TGCAGCGGCCGGGACAGGGTCACTGAAGCTTTCTTT
TRBJ2-1 15 few TRBD1 TRBV7-2 CASSLGQGAYNEQFF TGTGCCAGCAGCTTGGGGCAGGGGGCGTACAATGAGCAGTTCTTC
TRBJ2-7 13 few NA TRBV18 CASSAYRGYEQYF TGTGCCAGCTCCGCCTATCGGGGCTACGAGCAGTACTTC
TRBJ2-3 15 once NA TRBV7-2 CASSSGGYNTDTQYF TGTGCCAGCAGCTCAGGAGGGTATAACACAGATACGCAGTATTTT
TRBJ2-2 15 NA TRBD2 TRBV7-3 CASSFSGGNTGELFF TGTGCCAGCAGCTTTAGCGGGGGGAACACCGGGGAGCTGTTTTTT
TRBJ2-7 13 NA NA TRBV29-1 CSVSSTEFYEQYF TGCAGCGTTTCTTCGACAGAGTTTTACGAGCAGTACTTC
TRBJ1-2 14 NA NA TRBV7-9 CASSYNQGTGGYTF TGTGCCAGCAGCTACAATCAGGGAACGGGGGGCTACACCTTC
TRBJ2-1 14 NA NA TRBV5-1 CASSEGLSYNEQFF TGCGCCAGCAGCGAAGGACTATCCTACAATGAGCAGTTCTTC
TRBJ1-4 13 NA NA TRBV29-1 CSVGGRFSEKLFF TGCAGCGTCGGGGGCAGGTTTTCGGAAAAACTGTTTTTT
TRBJ1-1 16 NA NA TRBV4-2 CASSQDLTGLNTEAFF TGTGCCAGCAGCCAAGATTTAACAGGCTTGAACACTGAAGCTTTCTTT
TRBJ2-5 13 NA NA TRBV7-9 CASSLDREETQYF TGTGCCAGCAGCTTAGACAGGGAAGAGACCCAGTACTTC
TRBJ2-5 14 NA NA TRBV29-1 CSVERGTARETQYF TGCAGCGTTGAACGCGGGACAGCTAGAGAGACCCAGTACTTC
TRBJ2-1 14 few NA TRBV5-6 CASSLGGVRNEQFF TGTGCCAGCAGCTTGGGCGGAGTGAGAAATGAGCAGTTCTTC
TRBJ2-7 12 NA TRBD2 TRBV29-1 CSAAGGTYEQYF TGCAGCGCCGCCGGGGGGACCTACGAGCAGTACTTC
TRBJ2-7 16 few TRBD2 TRBV4-3 CASSQGLAGGPDEQYF TGCGCCAGCAGCCAGGGACTAGCGGGGGGGCCCGACGAGCAGTACTTC
TRBJ2-1 13 medium-sized NA TRBV7-9 CASSPKGPTEQFF TGTGCCAGCAGCCCCAAGGGGCCTACTGAGCAGTTCTTC
TRBJ1-3 13 few NA TRBV9 CASSGTTGNTIYF TGTGCCAGCAGCGGGACAACTGGAAACACCATATATTTT
TRBJ1-2 14 few NA TRBV7-9 CASSLGALNYGYTF TGTGCCAGCAGCTTAGGGGCGCTAAACTATGGCTACACCTTC
TRBJ2-1 12 few NA TRBV15 CATSRDKVEQFF TGTGCCACCAGCAGAGATAAAGTTGAGCAGTTCTTC
TRBJ1-1 12 few NA TRBV6-5 CATGKSNTEAFF TGTGCCACAGGGAAATCGAACACTGAAGCTTTCTTT
TRBJ2-3 12 few NA TRBV29-1 CSGAVGTDTQYF TGCAGCGGCGCTGTGGGCACAGATACGCAGTATTTT
TRBJ2-7 13 NA NA TRBV28 CASTTGMGYEQYF TGTGCCAGCACGACGGGGATGGGCTACGAGCAGTACTTC
TRBJ1-1 13 NA TRBD1 TRBV10-3 CAITLGQGREAFF TGTGCCATCACCCTGGGACAGGGACGGGAAGCTTTCTTT
TRBJ2-7 17 NA TRBD2 TRBV4-2 CASSQAISLSGGYEQYF TGTGCCAGCAGCCAGGCAATCAGTCTTAGCGGGGGCTACGAGCAGTACTTC
TRBJ1-5 16 NA TRBD1 TRBV7-8 CASSSGTALIIQPQHF TGTGCCAGCAGCTCCGGGACAGCGTTAATTATACAGCCCCAGCATTTT
TRBJ2-3 15 NA TRBD2 TRBV6-1 CASSDRTRSTDTQYF TGTGCCAGCAGTGACCGGACTAGATCCACAGATACGCAGTATTTT
TRBJ1-6 15 NA TRBD1 TRBV7-8 CASSLVQGTNSPLHF TGTGCCAGCAGCTTAGTACAGGGGACGAATTCACCCCTCCACTTT
TRBJ2-3 16 NA NA TRBV7-2 CASSLVTGPHTDTQYF TGTGCCAGCAGCTTAGTCACGGGACCTCACACAGATACGCAGTATTTT
TRBJ1-5 14 NA NA TRBV7-9 CASSLAGGNQPQHF TGTGCCAGCAGCTTGGCAGGGGGCAATCAGCCCCAGCATTTT
TRBJ1-1 13 NA NA TRBV7-9 CASSSGQYTEAFF TGTGCCAGCAGCTCCGGACAGTACACTGAAGCTTTCTTT
TRBJ1-2 11 NA NA TRBV29-1 CSVAGIHGYTF TGCAGCGTTGCAGGGATTCATGGCTACACCTTC
TRBJ1-4 11 few NA TRBV28 CASSSLEKLFF TGTGCCAGCAGTTCTCTTGAAAAACTGTTTTTT
TRBJ1-5 17 NA TRBD1 TRBV15 CATSRVPGQGGNQPQHF TGTGCCACCAGCAGAGTTCCCGGACAGGGAGGCAATCAGCCCCAGCATTTT
TRBJ2-5 12 once NA TRBV29-1 CSVVAGEETQYF TGCAGCGTTGTCGCAGGTGAAGAGACCCAGTACTTC
TRBJ2-7 14 once TRBD1 TRBV7-9 CASSSGQGATEQYF TGTGCCAGCAGCTCCGGACAGGGGGCAACCGAGCAGTACTTC
TRBJ1-2 14 NA NA TRBV9 CASSPDRGLGGYTF TGTGCCAGCAGCCCCGACCGGGGGCTGGGAGGCTACACCTTC
TRBJ2-3 12 NA NA TRBV5-4 CASSLNTDTQYF TGTGCCAGCAGCCTGAACACAGATACGCAGTATTTT
TRBJ1-1 14 NA TRBD1 TRBV19 CASSRQGKDAEAFF TGTGCCAGTAGTAGACAGGGGAAGGACGCTGAAGCTTTCTTT
TRBJ1-1 13 NA NA TRBV30 CAWDKTANTEAFF TGTGCCTGGGATAAGACAGCGAACACTGAAGCTTTCTTT
TRBJ1-2 14 once TRBD1 TRBV23-1 CASSQSDRSGGYTF TGCGCCAGCAGTCAATCGGACAGGTCGGGTGGCTACACCTTC